This is a list of T cell receptor beta chains from one sample in a study of blood T cell repertoires in COVID-19. Data came from immunoSEQ multiplex PCR; TCRdb stores just in-frame clones and leaves some out. Seen here are 95,000 to 100,000 clones, around 92% observed once, and the top ten hold around 6%. The sample was peripheral blood. The receptors come from a man aged 45-65 years with active COVID-19. The CDR3 runs from the conserved cysteine through the conserved F or W. The D gene is left open where the match is weak. Some rows mark clone size as missing; the rest say once, few, many or name a class of expanded clone.

TRBV5-3	.	21	.	TRBJ2-6	CARSLVIAPGPINSGANVLTF	TGTGCCAGAAGCTTGGTCATAGCTCCGGGTCCGATAAACTCTGGGGCCAACGTCCTGACTTTC
TRBV25-1	.	13	TRBD2	TRBJ2-7	CASSGSGNYEQYF	TGTGCCAGCAGTGGTAGCGGGAATTACGAGCAGTACTTC
TRBV7-9	few	15	TRBD2	TRBJ2-7	CASSYSLGLATEQYF	TGTGCCAGCAGTTATAGCCTCGGACTAGCGACCGAGCAGTACTTC
TRBV9	few	13	TRBD1	TRBJ2-5	CASSADRVETQYF	TGTGCCAGCAGCGCGGACAGGGTGGAGACCCAGTACTTC
TRBV5-1	.	15	TRBD2	TRBJ2-1	CASSIHFSGKIEQFF	TGCGCCAGCAGCATACACTTTAGCGGGAAGATTGAGCAGTTCTTC
TRBV3-1/TRBV3-2	.	13	.	TRBJ1-5	CASSLGGYQPQHF	TGTGCCAGCAGCCTAGGGGGTTATCAGCCCCAGCATTTT
TRBV5-4	once	14	TRBD1	TRBJ2-5	CASSPTGGTQTQYF	TGTGCCAGCAGCCCGACAGGGGGCACACAGACCCAGTACTTC
TRBV28	.	15	TRBD1	TRBJ2-3	CASSLGDRYTDTQYF	TGTGCCAGCAGTTTAGGGGACAGATACACAGATACGCAGTATTTT
TRBV4-1	.	17	.	TRBJ2-1	CASSQDTGGLADNEQFF	TGCGCCAGCAGCCAAGATACCGGAGGACTCGCCGACAATGAGCAGTTCTTC
TRBV5-6	.	15	TRBD2	TRBJ2-1	CASSSGTSGSNEQFF	TGTGCCAGCAGCTCCGGGACTAGCGGTTCTAATGAGCAGTTCTTC